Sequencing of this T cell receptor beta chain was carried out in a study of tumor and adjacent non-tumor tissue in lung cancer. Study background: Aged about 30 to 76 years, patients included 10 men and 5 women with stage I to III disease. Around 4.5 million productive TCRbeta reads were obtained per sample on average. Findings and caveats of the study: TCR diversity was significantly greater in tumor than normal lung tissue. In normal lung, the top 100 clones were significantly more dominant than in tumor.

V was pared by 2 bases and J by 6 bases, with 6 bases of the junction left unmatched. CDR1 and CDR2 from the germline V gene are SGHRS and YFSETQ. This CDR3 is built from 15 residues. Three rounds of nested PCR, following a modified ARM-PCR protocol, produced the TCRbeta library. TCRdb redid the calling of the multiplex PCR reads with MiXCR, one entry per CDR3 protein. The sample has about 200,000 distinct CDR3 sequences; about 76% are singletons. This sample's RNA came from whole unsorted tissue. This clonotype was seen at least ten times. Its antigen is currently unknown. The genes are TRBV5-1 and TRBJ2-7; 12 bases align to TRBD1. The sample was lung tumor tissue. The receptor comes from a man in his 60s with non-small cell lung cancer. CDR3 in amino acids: CASSLRLGQGAEQYF. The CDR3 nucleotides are TGCGCCAGCAGCTTAAGGTTGGGACAGGGGGCCGAGCAGTACTTC.